Listed here is a single T cell receptor (beta chain). These data originate in a study of blood T cell repertoires in COVID-19. The V gene's germline CDR1 is MNHEY and CDR2 SVGAGI. V shed 10 bases and J shed 7 bases, with 13 bases lying between them. The length of the CDR3 is 11 residues. Per the study methods: Nucleated cell number was recorded as an estimate derived from reference gene primer amplification. This table comes from immunoSEQ multiplex PCR, and its TCRdb copy is limited to in-frame clones, with some not included. The V and J calls and clone size come from that table; D and trimming were worked out from the DNA. The sample lists 120,000 to 150,000 clones, roughly 84% seen once, with 5.8% in the top ten.

This TCR was recovered from a woman between 45 and 60 years old who had been exposed to COVID-19. The chain combines TRBV6-5 with TRBJ1-2; no reliable D call. Specimen: PBMCs or T cells enriched from blood (not recorded which). DNA of the CDR3: TGTGCCACCCGAGGGCTGGGTGGCTACACCTTC. This codes for CATRGLGGYTF.